This TCR beta chain was recovered during a study of T cell responses to AZD1222 COVID-19 vaccine. Whole-study results and caveats: Repertoires were sampled only after the peak T cell response. Within unmutated variant regions lay the reported targets of nearly half of spike-specific TCRs.

Comments on this clone: The antigen is undetermined.

Assay: immunoSEQ multiplex PCR; the TCRdb copy retains only in-frame clones and omits some. In the table there are 50,000 or so clones, 89% of which are singletons. There are 13 residues in the CDR3. V dropped 7 bases and J dropped 1 base, with 10 bases sitting between them. Germline CDR1 and CDR2: SNHLY and FYNNEI. The chain combines TRBV2 with TRBJ1-1; D not resolved. The sequences come from peripheral blood, collected 28 days after the second AZD1222 dose. This receptor was obtained from an adult who received the AZD1222 COVID-19 vaccine. CDR3 coding DNA: TGTGCCAGCACGACGGACGGGAACACTGAAGCTTTCTTT. It translates to CASTTDGNTEAFF.